This entry concerns a single T cell receptor beta chain. Its specificity is unknown. This sample is part of a study of T cell responses to AZD1222 COVID-19 vaccine. Study results and limitations: Compared with day 0, the breadth and depth of the Spike-specific TCR repertoire rose significantly after two doses of AZD1222. Donors were mostly white British, more females; clonal diversity possibly underestimated. Within unmutated variant regions lay the reported targets of nearly half of spike-specific TCRs. Repertoire sampling occurred only after the peak T cell response.

CDR1 LGHNT and CDR2 FRNRAP come from the germline V gene. The junction had 3 bases not matched to a gene; V was cut back by 6 bases and J by 3 bases. The CDR3 covers 13 residues. Assay used: immunoSEQ multiplex PCR; TCRdb lists only in-frame clones, some missing. The data show over 95,000 clones, with around 85% seen just once and 12% to 15% held by the top ten. This TCR came from an adult who received the AZD1222 COVID-19 vaccine. The rearrangement uses TRBV12-5 and TRBJ1-1, with 8 nucleotides matching TRBD1. This material consisted of peripheral blood, taken 28 days after the second AZD1222 dose. The CDR3 DNA follows: TGTGCTAGTGGCTTGACAGGGGACACTGAAGCTTTCTTT. Translated, it gives CASGLTGDTEAFF.